The T cell receptor beta chain described here comes from a study of tumor-infiltrating lymphocytes in localized non-small cell lung cancer. Study at large: Each patient gave resected tumor and non-adjacent uninvolved lung tissue. Study findings and constraints: T-cell fraction did not differ between immunotypes IM1 and IM2. Tumor T-cell fraction from TCR sequencing was not associated with recurrence-free survival (p = 0.61). Different pieces of the same tissue went to different assays, confounding technical variation with intratumor heterogeneity.

This clone was seen once. What it binds is unknown. Some clones are missing from TCRdb's copy, which holds only in-frame ones; the method was immunoSEQ multiplex PCR. The table includes approximately 14,000 clones, roughly 79% detected once. Germline V gene lookup returns CDR1 SGHDT and CDR2 YYEEEE. With V trimmed by 4 bases and J by 0 bases, 4 bases remained unmatched. The length of the CDR3 is 15 residues. The chain couples TRBV5-6 to TRBJ2-1, with 7 bases matching TRBD1. Sequencing used lung tumor tissue. This TCR came from a human donor with non-small cell lung cancer. CDR3 nucleotides: TGTGCCAGCAGCGAGGACAGGACCTCCTACAATGAGCAGTTCTTC. Translation: CASSEDRTSYNEQFF.